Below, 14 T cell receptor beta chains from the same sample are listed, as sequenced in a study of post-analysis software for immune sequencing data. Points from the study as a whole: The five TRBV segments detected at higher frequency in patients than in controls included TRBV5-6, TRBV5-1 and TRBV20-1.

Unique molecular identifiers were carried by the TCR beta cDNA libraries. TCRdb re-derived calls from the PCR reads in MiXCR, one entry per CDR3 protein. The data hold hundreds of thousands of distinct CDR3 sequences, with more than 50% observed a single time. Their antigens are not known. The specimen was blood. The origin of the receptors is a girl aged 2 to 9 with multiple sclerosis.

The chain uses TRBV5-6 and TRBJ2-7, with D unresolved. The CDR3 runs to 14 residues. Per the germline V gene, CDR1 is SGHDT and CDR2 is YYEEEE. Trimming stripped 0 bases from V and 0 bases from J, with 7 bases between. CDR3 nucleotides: TGTGCCAGCAGCTTGGATCAAAACTCCTACGAGCAGTACTTC. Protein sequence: CASSLDQNSYEQYF.

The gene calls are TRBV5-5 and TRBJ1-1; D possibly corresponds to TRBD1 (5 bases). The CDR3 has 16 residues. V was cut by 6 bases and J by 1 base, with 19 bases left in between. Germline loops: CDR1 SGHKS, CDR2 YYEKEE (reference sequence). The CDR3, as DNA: TGTGCCAGCAACTCGACAGCAAATACCCCGAACACTGAAGCTTTCTTT. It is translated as CASNSTANTPNTEAFF. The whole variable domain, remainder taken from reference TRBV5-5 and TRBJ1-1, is DAGVTQSPTHLIKTRGQQVTLRCSPISGHKSVSWYQQVLGQGPQFIFQYYEKEERGRGNFPDRFSARQFPNYSSELNVNALLLGDSALYLCASNSTANTPNTEAFFGQGTRLTVV.

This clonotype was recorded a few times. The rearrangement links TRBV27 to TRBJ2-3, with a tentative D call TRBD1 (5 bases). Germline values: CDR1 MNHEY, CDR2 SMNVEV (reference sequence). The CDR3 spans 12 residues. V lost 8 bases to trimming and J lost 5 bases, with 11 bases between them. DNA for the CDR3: TGTGCCAGCTCTCAGGGAATAGATACGCAGTATTTT. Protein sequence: CASSQGIDTQYF.

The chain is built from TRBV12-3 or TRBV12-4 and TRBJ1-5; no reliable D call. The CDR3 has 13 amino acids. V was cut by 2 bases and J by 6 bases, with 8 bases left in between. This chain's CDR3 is CASSLRLRQPQHF. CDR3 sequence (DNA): TGTGCCAGCAGTTTAAGGCTTCGTCAGCCCCAGCATTTT.

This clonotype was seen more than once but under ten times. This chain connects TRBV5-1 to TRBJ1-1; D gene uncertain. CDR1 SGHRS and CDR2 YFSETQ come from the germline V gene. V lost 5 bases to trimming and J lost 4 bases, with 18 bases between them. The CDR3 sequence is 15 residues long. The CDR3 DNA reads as TGCGCCAGCAGTCCAAATACACAACGTACCACTGAAGCTTTCTTT. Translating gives CASSPNTQRTTEAFF.

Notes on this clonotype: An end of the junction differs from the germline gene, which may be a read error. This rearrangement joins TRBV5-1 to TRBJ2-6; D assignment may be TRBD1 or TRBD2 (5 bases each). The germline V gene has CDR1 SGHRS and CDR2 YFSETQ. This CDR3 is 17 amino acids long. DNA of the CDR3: TGCGCCAGCACTGTAGGGAGATCCCCTTCTGGGGCCAACGTCCGGACTTTC. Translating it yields CASTVGRSPSGANVRTF. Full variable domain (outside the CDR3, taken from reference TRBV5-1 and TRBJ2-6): KAGVTQTPRYLIKTRGQQVTLSCSPISGHRSVSWYQQTPGQGLQFLFEYFSETQRNKGNFPGRFSGRQFSNSRSEMNVSTLELGDSALYLCASTVGRSPSGANVRTFGAGSRLTVL.

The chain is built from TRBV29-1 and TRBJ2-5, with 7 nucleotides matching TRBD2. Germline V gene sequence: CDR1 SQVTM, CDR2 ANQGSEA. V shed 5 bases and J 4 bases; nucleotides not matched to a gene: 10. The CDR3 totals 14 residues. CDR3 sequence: CSVSPGTKVETQYF. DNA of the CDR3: TGCAGCGTTTCTCCCGGGACTAAGGTAGAGACCCAGTACTTC. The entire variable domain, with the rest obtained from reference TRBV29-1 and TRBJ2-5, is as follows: SAVISQKPSRDICQRGTSLTIQCQVDSQVTMMFWYRQQPGQSLTLIATANQGSEATYESGFVIDKFPISRPNLTFSTLTVSNMSPEDSSIYLCSVSPGTKVETQYFGPGTRLLVL.

DNA for the CDR3: TGTGCCAGCAGTGAGGCCGGGCCCCACTCCTACGAGCAGTACTTC. This codes for CASSEAGPHSYEQYF. The chain is built from TRBV27 and TRBJ2-7, with unresolved D. The CDR3 spans 15 residues. V lost 5 bases, J lost 0 bases, and 14 bases lay in between. Germline V CDR1 and CDR2: MNHEY, SMNVEV (reference sequence).

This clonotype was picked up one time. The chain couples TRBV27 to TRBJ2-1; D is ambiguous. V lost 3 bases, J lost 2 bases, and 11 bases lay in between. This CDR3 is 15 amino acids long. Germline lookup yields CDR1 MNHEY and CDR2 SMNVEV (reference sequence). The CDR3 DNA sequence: TGTGCCAGCAGTTTTTCACAACAGACCTACAATGAGCAGTTCTTC. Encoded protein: CASSFSQQTYNEQFF.

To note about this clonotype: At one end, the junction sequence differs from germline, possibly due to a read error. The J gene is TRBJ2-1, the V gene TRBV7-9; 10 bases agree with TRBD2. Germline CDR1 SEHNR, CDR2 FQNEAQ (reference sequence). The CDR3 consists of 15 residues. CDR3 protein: CASSSGTSAYDEQFF. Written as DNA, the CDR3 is TGTGCCAGCAGCTCCGGGACTAGCGCCTACGATGAGCAGTTCTTC.

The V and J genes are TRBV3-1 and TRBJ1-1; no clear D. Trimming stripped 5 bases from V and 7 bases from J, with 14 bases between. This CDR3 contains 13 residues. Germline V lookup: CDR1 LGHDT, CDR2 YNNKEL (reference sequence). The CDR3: CASSSSGPHEAFF. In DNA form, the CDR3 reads TGTGCCAGCAGCTCGAGCGGGCCCCATGAAGCTTTCTTT.

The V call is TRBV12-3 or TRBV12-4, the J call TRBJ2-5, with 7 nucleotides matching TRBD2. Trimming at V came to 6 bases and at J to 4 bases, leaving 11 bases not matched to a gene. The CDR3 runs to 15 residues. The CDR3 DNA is TGTGCCAGCAGGGGGGGGACTGCCGAGATAGAGACCCAGTACTTC. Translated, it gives CASRGGTAEIETQYF.

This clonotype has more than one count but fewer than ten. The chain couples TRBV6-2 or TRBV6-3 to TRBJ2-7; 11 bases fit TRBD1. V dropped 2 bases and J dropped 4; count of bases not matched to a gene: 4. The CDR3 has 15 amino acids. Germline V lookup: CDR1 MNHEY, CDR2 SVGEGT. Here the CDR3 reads CASSYGTGGSYEQYF. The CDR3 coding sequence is TGTGCCAGCAGTTACGGGACAGGGGGGAGTTACGAGCAGTACTTC.

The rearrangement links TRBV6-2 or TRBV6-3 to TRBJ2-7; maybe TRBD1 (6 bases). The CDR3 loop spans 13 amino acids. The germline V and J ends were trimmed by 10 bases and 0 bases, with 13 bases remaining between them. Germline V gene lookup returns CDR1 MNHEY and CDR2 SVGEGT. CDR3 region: CATTGQNSYEQYF. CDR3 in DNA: TGTGCCACCACGGGACAAAACTCCTACGAGCAGTACTTC.